The source of this T cell receptor (beta chain) is a study of T cells in Graves' hyperthyroidism and ophthalmopathy. This clonotype was observed at least ten times. RNA transcripts gave rise to amplified TCR beta CDR3 regions. The TCR CDR3 first-round RT-PCR relied on the HTBI primer set. From the multiplex PCR reads, TCRdb called clonotypes with MiXCR, one entry per CDR3 protein. Among about 360,000 distinct CDR3 sequences listed, approximately 13% were seen once. This TCR came from a man under 40 with Graves' hyperthyroidism that later progressed to Graves' ophthalmopathy. Sample: blood.

CDR3 DNA: TGCAGTGCTAGAGACGCGGGACTAGCGGGGGCCCTAAGCTCCTACGAGCAGTACTTC. Amino acids: CSARDAGLAGALSSYEQYF. The V and J genes are TRBV20-1 and TRBJ2-7; 14 nucleotides match TRBD2. J lost 0 bases, V lost 0 bases, and 10 bases had no gene match. CDR1 and CDR2 from the germline V gene are DFQATT and SNEGSKA (reference sequence). CDR3 length: 19 residues.